Listed below are T cell receptor beta chains from one sample, sequenced in a study of CD8 T cells in ankylosing spondylitis. Using its own MiXCR run on the 5' RACE reads, TCRdb lists one record per CDR3 protein. This sample carries around 130,000 distinct CDR3 sequences, about 13% of them seen once, and the ten largest clones take 3%. Sequenced input: blood, either unsorted or a sorted T cell fraction (not recorded which). The receptors were sampled from a female donor with ankylosing spondylitis or in good health (not recorded which). Each CDR3 is given with its conserved first and last residue. D genes are given only for firm matches.

J | V | D | CDR3
TRBJ2-3 | TRBV12-3/TRBV12-4 | . | CASSLGGRRADTQYF
TRBJ2-3 | TRBV6-1 | TRBD1 | CASSTGTGFQSDTQYF
TRBJ1-2 | TRBV18 | TRBD1 | CASSLGQGITF
TRBJ1-1 | TRBV19 | . | CASSIDQGWSTEAFF
TRBJ2-2 | TRBV20-1 | . | CSADHRQTGELFF
TRBJ1-2 | TRBV6-1 | . | CASRTYGAGASNYGYTF
TRBJ2-1 | TRBV12-3/TRBV12-4 | . | CASSYGDQRSTYNEQFF
TRBJ2-7 | TRBV19 | . | CASSTGTLREQYF
TRBJ1-1 | TRBV29-1 | . | CSAKRGHQNTEAFF
TRBJ2-2 | TRBV9 | TRBD1 | CASSRQGDATGELFF
TRBJ1-1 | TRBV6-5 | . | CASSYAFDGQLPFHF
TRBJ2-6 | TRBV27 | . | CASSPRRSGANVLTF
TRBJ1-1 | TRBV20-1 | . | CSASRQNTEAFF
TRBJ2-2 | TRBV7-9 | TRBD1 | CASSRPGGDTGELFF
TRBJ2-3 | TRBV5-1 | . | CASSLAKATDTQYF
TRBJ2-7 | TRBV29-1 | . | CSACPQGGSVEQYF
TRBJ2-3 | TRBV7-3 | . | CASNVRALNNTQYF
TRBJ2-7 | TRBV7-2 | . | CASSYDPYEQYF
TRBJ1-2 | TRBV7-9 | . | CASSASKGSYGYTF
TRBJ2-7 | TRBV12-3/TRBV12-4 | . | CASSLMGPSYEQYF
TRBJ1-1 | TRBV20-1 | . | CSARVIEYTEAFF
TRBJ2-7 | TRBV5-1 | . | CASSAPGGPVREQYF
TRBJ2-1 | TRBV5-1 | TRBD1 | CASSLAWTGGIANEQFF
TRBJ1-1 | TRBV20-1 | . | CSAPMGGALTEAFF
TRBJ1-1 | TRBV30 | . | CASKRGTGTSNTEAFF
TRBJ1-6 | TRBV2 | . | CASTGQSRINQPLHF
TRBJ1-1 | TRBV20-1 | . | CSAPGRMNTEAFF
TRBJ2-7 | TRBV7-2 | . | CASILEVSSLSSEQYF
TRBJ2-1 | TRBV6-1 | TRBD2 | CASSRQAGVNEQFF
TRBJ2-7 | TRBV7-9 | . | CASSPETAYEQYF
TRBJ2-1 | TRBV7-2 | TRBD2 | CASSPRVAGAVHEQFF
TRBJ1-1 | TRBV5-1 | . | CASSVQGQNTEAFF
TRBJ2-1 | TRBV20-1 | TRBD2 | CSARSPGTSGINEQFF
TRBJ2-1 | TRBV20-1 | . | CSARWYSYNEQFF
TRBJ2-7 | TRBV9 | TRBD2 | CASSAGLAGPTSYEQYF
TRBJ1-1 | TRBV2 | . | CASGARGNTEAFF
TRBJ1-4 | TRBV20-1 | . | CSAKVRGFNEKLFF
TRBJ1-1 | TRBV6-5 | . | CASSYTSGTQATEAFF
TRBJ1-1 | TRBV4-1 | TRBD1 | CASSQGGTGGAVMTEAFF
TRBJ2-1 | TRBV20-1 | . | CSAPFRDASYNEQFF
TRBJ2-6 | TRBV5-1 | . | CASSLEWGSGANVLTF
TRBJ2-1 | TRBV13 | TRBD2 | CASSLGLAAYNEQFF
TRBJ2-7 | TRBV20-1 | . | CSATHSSGPAYEQYF
TRBJ2-3 | TRBV15 | TRBD2 | CATGRVRVAGGPTDTQYF
TRBJ1-5 | TRBV27 | . | CASSLRESNQPQHF
TRBJ1-2 | TRBV20-1 | TRBD1 | CSASAFGQGIYGYTF
TRBJ2-5 | TRBV3-1 | . | CASSQEVRKWETQYF
TRBJ2-3 | TRBV20-1 | TRBD1 | CSARDRGETDTQYF
TRBJ2-1 | TRBV7-3 | . | CASSLSSEEQFF
TRBJ2-7 | TRBV27 | . | CASSTLERATSSYEQYF
TRBJ2-3 | TRBV4-1 | . | CASSPRRGTDTQYF
TRBJ1-3 | TRBV6-5 | . | CASSYGEAVDGNTIYF
TRBJ2-5 | TRBV27 | . | CASSSPGQYQETQYF
TRBJ2-7 | TRBV5-1 | . | CASRLDSYEQYF
TRBJ2-7 | TRBV6-8 | . | CASRFYEQYF
TRBJ1-5 | TRBV7-2 | TRBD1 | CASIKDRADQPQHF
TRBJ1-6 | TRBV20-1 | . | CSAGKEANSPLHF